This T cell receptor beta chain derives from a study of cytomegalovirus exposure and HLA in healthy donors. Study conclusions and caveats: 87-base-pair reads could not separate some V segments, including TRBV6-2 and TRBV6-3. Roughly uniform depth of sequencing across donors was assumed in presence/absence analyses.

This clone came up a few times. Its antigen is not known. The CDR3 length is 15 residues. Germline V gene data show CDR1 as MDHEN and CDR2 as SYDVKM. V shed 0 bases and J 1 base; nucleotides not matched to a gene: 1. PCR primers comprised 60 Vbeta and 13 Jbeta primers. Profiling relied on immunoSEQ multiplex PCR, and the TCRdb table lists in-frame clones only, not all of them. The table lists 150,000 to 200,000 clones, around three quarters of them singletons. The clonotype originates from a woman in her forties or fifties in good health and CMV-seropositive. This chain uses TRBV28 with TRBJ2-5, with 8 bases lining up with TRBD2. The sequenced sample consisted of PBMCs. The CDR3 loop reads CASSLWSGGQETQYF. The CDR3 nucleotides are TGTGCCAGCAGTTTATGGAGCGGGGGCCAAGAGACCCAGTACTTC.